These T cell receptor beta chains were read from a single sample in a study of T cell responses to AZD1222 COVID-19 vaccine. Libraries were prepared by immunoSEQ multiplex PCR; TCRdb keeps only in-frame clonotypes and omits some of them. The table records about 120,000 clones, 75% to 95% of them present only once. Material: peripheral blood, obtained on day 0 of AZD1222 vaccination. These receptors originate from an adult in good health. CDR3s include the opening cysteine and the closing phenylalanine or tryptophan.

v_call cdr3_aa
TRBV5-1 CASRALEDYGYTF
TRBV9 CASSGGEQGATEAFF
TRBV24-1 CATSGGWGEAFF
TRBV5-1 CASSSGGIFNEQYF
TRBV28 CASSSSHGRNQPQHF
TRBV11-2 CASSLGGTSGMVYEQYF
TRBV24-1 CATSGGGDTQYF
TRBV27 CASSFRTASNQPQHF
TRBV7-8 CASSRGRGDREQYF
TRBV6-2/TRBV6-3 CASSLVPQGGFWPQHF
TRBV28 CASRPQGQGIETQYF
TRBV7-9 CASSLSATNEKLFF
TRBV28 CASSPLLRDEQFF
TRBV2 CASGPGQPFPPQHF
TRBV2 CASSDDRGYNQPQHF
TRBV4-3 CASSQDGKGLATVF
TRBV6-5 CASSRQGDRSYEQYF
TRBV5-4 CASSAGATSGRTDTQYF
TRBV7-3 CASSSSGNGEQFF
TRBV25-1 CASSEYPGELFF
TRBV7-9 CASSWQANEKLFF
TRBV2 CASSEAAAYNSPLHF
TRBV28 CASREARTSGPYEQYF
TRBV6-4 CASSVEATSYEQYF
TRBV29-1 CSVEEKYEQYF